What follows describes a single TCR beta chain. The CDR3 is 16 amino acids. These data originate in a study of blood T cell repertoires in COVID-19. About the research overall: Sites in the United States, Italy and Spain provided acute and convalescent COVID-19 samples.

In the source study's methods: Amplified reference gene primers provided the basis for estimating nucleated cell counts. Clones were read by immunoSEQ multiplex PCR, and TCRdb kept only the in-frame ones, dropping some. The DNA was the basis for D and trimming; V, J and clone size are from that table. This sample carries roughly 160,000 clones, approximately 91% of them seen once, and the ten largest clones take almost 5%. This chain uses TRBV7-5 with TRBJ2-7; no DNA check was done on the table's D call, TRBD1. TRBV7-5 has pseudogene status. Source material: peripheral blood. This TCR was recovered from a man aged 18 to 30 with COVID-19, enrolled during active disease. The CDR3 DNA reads as TGTGCCAGAAGCTTAAGGGACAGGGGGGAGACCTACGAGCAGTACTTC. Its protein is CARSLRDRGETYEQYF.